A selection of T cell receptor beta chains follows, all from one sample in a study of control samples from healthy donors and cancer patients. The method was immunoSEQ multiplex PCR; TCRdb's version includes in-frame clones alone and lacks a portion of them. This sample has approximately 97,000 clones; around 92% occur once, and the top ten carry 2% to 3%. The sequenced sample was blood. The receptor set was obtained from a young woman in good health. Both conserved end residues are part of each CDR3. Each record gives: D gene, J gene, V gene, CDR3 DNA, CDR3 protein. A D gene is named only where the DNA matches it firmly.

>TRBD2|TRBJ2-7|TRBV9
TGTGCCAGCAGCCAATATAGCGGGGGCCCCCAGCGGGAGCAGTACTTC
CASSQYSGGPQREQYF
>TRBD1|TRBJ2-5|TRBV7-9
TGTGCCAGCAGCTGGGACAGCAAAGAGACCCAGTACTTC
CASSWDSKETQYF
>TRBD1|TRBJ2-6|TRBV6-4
TGTGCCAGCAGCGCCGGGACAGGGGGCTCTGGGGCCAACGTCCTGACTTTC
CASSAGTGGSGANVLTF
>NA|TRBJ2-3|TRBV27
TGTGCCAGCAGTTTAATGAGGGGCGCGGGTACGCAGTATTTT
CASSLMRGAGTQYF
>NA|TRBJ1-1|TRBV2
TGTGCCAGCAGGTACACGGCCCTGGGGGGGAACACTGAAGCTTTCTTT
CASRYTALGGNTEAFF
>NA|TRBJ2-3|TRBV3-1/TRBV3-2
TGTGCCAGCAGCAAACCTCGAGGTACGCAGTATTTT
CASSKPRGTQYF
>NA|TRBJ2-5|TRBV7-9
TGTGCCAGCAGCTTAGATAGCAGGGGTCAAGAGACCCAGTACTTC
CASSLDSRGQETQYF
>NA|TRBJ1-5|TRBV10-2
TGCGCCAGCAGTGATAGGGTGGGTCAGCCCCAGCATTTT
CASSDRVGQPQHF
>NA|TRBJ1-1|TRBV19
TGTGCCAGTAGTATTCGGAGGACAGTCGGGGTTACAGTGAACACTGAAGCTTTCTTT
CASSIRRTVGVTVNTEAFF
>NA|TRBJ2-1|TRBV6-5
TGTGCCAGCAGTAATCGACTAGTCTCCTACAATGAGCAGTTCTTC
CASSNRLVSYNEQFF
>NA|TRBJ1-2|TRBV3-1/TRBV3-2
TGTGCCAGCAGCCACAGCTATGGCTACACCTTC
CASSHSYGYTF
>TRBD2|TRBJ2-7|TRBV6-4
TGTGCCAGCAGTGACTTTGGCGGGAGGGGCTTAAGGGAGCAGTACTTC
CASSDFGGRGLREQYF
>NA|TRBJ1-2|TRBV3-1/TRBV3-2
TGTGCCAGCAGCCCGAGACGGATACGTGGCTACACCTTC
CASSPRRIRGYTF
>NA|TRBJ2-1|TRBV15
TGTGCCACCAGCAGAGATCCCCGACTCAATGAGCAGTTCTTC
CATSRDPRLNEQFF
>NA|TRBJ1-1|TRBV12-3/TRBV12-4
TGTGCCAGCAGTTTAGGGGCTGAAGCTTTCTTT
CASSLGAEAFF
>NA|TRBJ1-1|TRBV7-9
TGTGCCAGCAGTCCCAAAGCGGGCACTGAAGCTTTCTTT
CASSPKAGTEAFF